This T cell receptor beta chain was obtained from a study of blood T cell repertoires in COVID-19. Study context: Italy, Spain and the United States were the sources of the convalescent and acute COVID-19 samples. The analysed material was cDNA or gDNA that came from T cells, B-cell-depleted T cells, or PBMCs.

Cohort 3 recovery required two negative PCRs, clearance, or symptom resolution. The CDR3 has 15 amino acids. Per germline, CDR1 MNHNS and CDR2 SASEGT. The J segment lost 4 bases and the V segment lost 2 bases, leaving 5 bases of the junction unmatched. In the authors' workflow: Scientists estimated how many nucleated cells there were by amplifying reference gene primers. Data came from immunoSEQ multiplex PCR; TCRdb stores just in-frame clones and leaves some out. From that table come the V and J calls and clone size; the DNA was used to work out D and trimming. The sample records 350,000 to 450,000 clones, around four fifths being singletons.

This chain joins TRBV6-1 and TRBJ1-3; 7 bases match TRBD1. Material: PBMCs or T cells enriched from blood (not recorded which). This clonotype was obtained from a woman aged 50 to 60 who had recovered from COVID-19. As DNA, the CDR3 is TGTGCCAGCAGTGAAAAAGGGGGCAGGGGAAACACCATATATTTT. It codes for CASSEKGGRGNTIYF.